This T cell receptor beta chain was observed in a study of T cells after yellow fever vaccination (dated by TCRdb to the late 2010s). Concerning the study at large: The SMART-Seq v4 Ultra Low Input RNA kit was used to prepare libraries from fractions with low cell numbers. Bulk TCR alpha and beta repertoires were sequenced longitudinally to track T-cell clones before and after primary and booster YFV17D yellow fever vaccination. Two healthy male donors, one aged 18 to 30 and one aged 30 to 40 years, were included in the cohort. Bulk PBMC replicates and cell subsets were isolated from blood drawn at multiple timepoints before and after both primary and secondary immunization.

This specimen's treatment or condition label, per the study, means: live attenuated yellow fever vaccine strain. PBMCs were isolated from peripheral blood using a standard Ficoll-Paque protocol. CD4 and CD8 T-cell fractions were isolated with Dynabeads CD4 and CD8 positive selection kits. TriZol was used to extract RNA from bulk PBMCs, CD4 and CD8 fractions, and dextramer-positive and dextramer-negative fractions. Trimming accounts for 4 bases at V and 4 bases at J, while the number of junction bases matched to no gene is 15. CDR1 and CDR2 were assigned from the germline V gene as SGHRS and YFSETQ. The CDR3 sequence holds 17 residues, the cysteine and phenylalanine included. Solely the CDR3 DNA is kept, with 51 bases framed from the first base. The paper's findings and limits, for the study overall: A small share of clonotypes occurred in both CD4 and CD8 compartments, likely arising from convergent recombination. The study included only a couple of donors, which limits how far the findings can be generalized. Computational filtering was required because FACS-sorted repertoires could contain abundant contaminating clonotypes from the bulk population. Compared with the primary T-cell response, the secondary T-cell response was weaker but faster, peaking on day 5 rather than day 15. Most clones expanded after primary vaccination were re-detected after the booster (almost 98% of CD4 and around nine tenths of CD8), suggesting broad memory maintenance.

TCRdb records Illumina NovaSeq 6000 as the sequencer. TCR cDNA was synthesized by 5'RACE template switching, through which a universal primer site and unique molecular identifiers were introduced. Priming of cDNA synthesis was performed from both the TCR alpha and TCR beta constant segments. Two PCR steps were used to amplify libraries, with sample barcodes and sequencing adapters being added in the second step. Libraries were sequenced on Illumina HiSeq 2500 (2x100 bp) or NovaSeq (2x150 bp). Processing in the source paper ran as follows. Demultiplexing of reads and collapsing into UMI consensus sequences were performed with MIGEC, and V(D)J alignment was carried out with MiXCR. Clonotypes responding to the vaccine were identified with edgeR on replicate PBMC samples, with the criteria of FDR below 0.01 and a log2 fold change above 5 up to day 15. CD4 or CD8 identity was assigned to each bulk clonotype according to whether the clonotype was present at higher abundance in the sequenced CD4 repertoire or the sequenced CD8 repertoire. The raw public reads went through TCRdb reprocessing: fastp at Q25, MiXCR clone calling, in-frame beta chains kept. Every entry covers one CDR3 protein and lists the most common genes and DNA from its rows. The V and J calls come from TCRdb's annotation, not from the publication. This sample lists 250,000 to 300,000 distinct CDR3 sequences; around 5.3% were detected once. The ten largest account for under 3.5% of the sample.

A word on this clonotype: Its binding antigen is unknown. The record has no base qualities; no much larger clone is one base away.

The receptor's source is a man younger than 35 who received the YFV17D yellow fever vaccine. The sample here was CD4+ T cells sorted from PBMCs, taken on the day of the yellow fever booster vaccination. Here the chain combines TRBV5-1 and TRBJ2-3, and TRBD2 matches 7 of the central bases. The CDR3 region reads CASSRVGGSATPDTQYF. The nucleotides are TGCGCCAGCAGCCGGGTGGGAGGGTCCGCAACCCCAGATACGCAGTATTTT.